The TCR beta chain described here comes from a study of OX40 agonist ivuxolimab in advanced cancers. The CDR3 extends over 12 amino acids. From germline, CDR1 is ENHRY and CDR2 SYGVKD. Trimming took off 0 bases at V and 12 bases at J, with 9 bases between the two ends. Libraries were prepared by immunoSEQ multiplex PCR; TCRdb keeps only in-frame clonotypes and omits some of them. The sample consists of 69,000 or so clones, about four fifths of them appearing once. The rearrangement joins TRBV10-3 to TRBJ2-1; D is tentatively TRBD1 or TRBD2 (5 bases each). Here the sequenced sample was CD4+ or CD8+ T cells sorted from blood, taken in a trial of the OX40 agonist ivuxolimab. This receptor was identified in an adult with an advanced solid tumor such as melanoma, head and neck, liver or kidney cancer. The CDR3 DNA reads as TGTGCCATCAGTGAGTCCAGGGACCGGCAGTTCTTC. Translated: CAISESRDRQFF.